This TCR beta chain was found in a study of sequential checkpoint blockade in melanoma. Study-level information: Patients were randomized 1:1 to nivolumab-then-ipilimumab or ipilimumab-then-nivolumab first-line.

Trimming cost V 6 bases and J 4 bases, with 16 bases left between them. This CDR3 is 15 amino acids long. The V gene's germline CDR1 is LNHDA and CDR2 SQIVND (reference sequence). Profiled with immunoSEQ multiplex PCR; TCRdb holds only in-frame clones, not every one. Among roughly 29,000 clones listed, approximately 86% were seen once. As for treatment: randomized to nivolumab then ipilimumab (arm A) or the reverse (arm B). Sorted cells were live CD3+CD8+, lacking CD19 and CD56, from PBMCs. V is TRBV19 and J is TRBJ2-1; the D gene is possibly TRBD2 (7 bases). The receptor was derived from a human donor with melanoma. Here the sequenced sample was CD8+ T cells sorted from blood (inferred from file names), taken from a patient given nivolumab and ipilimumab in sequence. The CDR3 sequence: CASSPGEGVYNEQFF. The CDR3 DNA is TGTGCCAGTAGCCCCGGGGAGGGGGTGTACAATGAGCAGTTCTTC.